The 6 T cell receptor beta chains listed next were all sequenced from one sample in a study of blood T cell repertoires in COVID-19. This table comes from immunoSEQ multiplex PCR, and its TCRdb copy is limited to in-frame clones, with some not included. The profile shows some 120,000 clones, about 88% of them singletons. Sequencing input: peripheral blood. The receptors stem from an elderly woman with acute or convalescent COVID-19.

This chain connects TRBV5-4 to TRBJ1-1; D may be TRBD1 (6 bases). The CDR3 is 14 amino acids. The germline V gene has CDR1 SGHNT and CDR2 YYREEE (reference sequence). V was trimmed by 6 bases and J by 4 bases, leaving 16 bases between them. For the CDR3, the DNA is TGTGCCAGCACAGGGAGGGGGGGGAGCACTGAAGCTTTCTTT. This gives the protein CASTGRGGSTEAFF.

The chain recombines TRBV6-2 or TRBV6-3 with TRBJ2-2; D is undetermined. CDR3 length: 13 residues. The V gene lost 5 bases and the J gene lost 3 bases, with 7 bases spanning the gap. From germline, CDR1 is MNHEY and CDR2 SVGEGT. In DNA form, the CDR3 reads TGTGCCAGCAGTGCCCGGGACACCGGGGAGCTGTTTTTT. It yields the protein CASSARDTGELFF.

The chain couples TRBV28 to TRBJ1-2; a weak D match, TRBD1 (5 bases). The CDR3 is 14 residues long. Per the germline V gene, CDR1 is MDHEN and CDR2 is SYDVKM. V was trimmed by 3 bases and J by 2 bases, leaving 10 bases between them. This CDR3 is CASSFPTENYGYTF. CDR3 sequence (DNA): TGTGCCAGCAGTTTTCCGACAGAAAACTATGGCTACACCTTC.

CDR3 in DNA: TGTGCCAGCAGTGGACAGGGGATCACTGAAGCTTTCTTT. As protein: CASSGQGITEAFF. This chain uses TRBV2 with TRBJ1-1; TRBD1 matches 8 bases. The V gene's germline CDR1 is SNHLY and CDR2 FYNNEI. This CDR3 spans 13 amino acids. V shed 4 bases and J 4 bases; nucleotides not matched to a gene: 2.

The chain couples TRBV4-1 to TRBJ1-1; possibly TRBD1 for D (5 bases). The CDR3 loop spans 15 amino acids. V was pared by 1 base and J by 1 base, with 10 bases between. Germline V gene data show CDR1 as MGHRA and CDR2 as YSYEKL. The CDR3 sequence is CASSQASDRNTEAFF. The DNA for the CDR3 is TGCGCCAGCAGCCAAGCCTCCGACAGGAACACTGAAGCTTTCTTT.

This clone is a singleton in its sample. The chain links TRBV5-8 to TRBJ1-3, with D uncertain. Germline V gene data show CDR1 as SGHTS and CDR2 as YDEGEE. This CDR3 contains 16 residues. With 4 bases removed from V and 4 bases from J, the gap between germline ends came to 18 bases. Here the CDR3 reads CASSIPGSQRGNTIYF. The CDR3 DNA reads TGTGCCAGCAGCATTCCCGGGAGCCAAAGGGGAAACACCATATATTTT.